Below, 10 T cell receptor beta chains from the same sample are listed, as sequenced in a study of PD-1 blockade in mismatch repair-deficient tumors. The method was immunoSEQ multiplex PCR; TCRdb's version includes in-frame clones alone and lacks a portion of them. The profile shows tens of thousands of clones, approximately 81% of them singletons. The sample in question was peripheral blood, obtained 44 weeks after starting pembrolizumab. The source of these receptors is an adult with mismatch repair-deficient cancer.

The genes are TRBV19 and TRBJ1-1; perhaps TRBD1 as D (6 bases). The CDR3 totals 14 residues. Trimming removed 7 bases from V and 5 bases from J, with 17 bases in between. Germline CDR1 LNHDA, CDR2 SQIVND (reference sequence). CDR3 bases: TGTGCCAGTACCCCTTGGGGGGCGGGAACTGAAGCTTTCTTT. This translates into CASTPWGAGTEAFF.

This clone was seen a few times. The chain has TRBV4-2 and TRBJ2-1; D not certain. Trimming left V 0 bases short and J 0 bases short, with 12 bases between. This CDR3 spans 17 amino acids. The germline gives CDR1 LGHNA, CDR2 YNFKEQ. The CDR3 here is CASSQDGLDLSYNEQFF. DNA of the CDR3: TGTGCCAGCAGCCAAGACGGATTGGACCTCTCCTACAATGAGCAGTTCTTC.

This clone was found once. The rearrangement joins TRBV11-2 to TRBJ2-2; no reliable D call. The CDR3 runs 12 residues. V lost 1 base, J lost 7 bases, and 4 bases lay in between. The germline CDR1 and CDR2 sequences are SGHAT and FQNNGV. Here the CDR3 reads CASSLVGGELFF. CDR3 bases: TGTGCCAGCAGCTTAGTTGGCGGGGAGCTGTTTTTT.

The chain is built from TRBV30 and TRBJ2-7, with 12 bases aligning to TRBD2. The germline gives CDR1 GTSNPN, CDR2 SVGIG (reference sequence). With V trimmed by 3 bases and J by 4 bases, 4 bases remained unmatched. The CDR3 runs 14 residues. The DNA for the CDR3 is TGTGCCTGGAGCCTCACTAGCGGGAGGTACGAGCAGTACTTC. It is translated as CAWSLTSGRYEQYF.

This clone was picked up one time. The CDR3 sequence is CASSLVTSTDTQYF. CDR3 nucleotide sequence: TGTGCCAGCAGCTTAGTAACGAGCACAGATACGCAGTATTTT. The chain is built from TRBV11-3 and TRBJ2-3; D not certain. The CDR3 length is 14 residues. The germline gives CDR1 SGHNT, CDR2 YENEEA. Trimming took 1 base from V and 0 from J, leaving 5 bases between them.

The CDR3 nucleotides read TGCAGCGTTGAAGACCTGAAGGGGGGCACTGAAGCTTTCTTT. Translated, it gives CSVEDLKGGTEAFF. The V call is TRBV29-1, the J call TRBJ1-1; tentative D call: TRBD1 (6 bases). The CDR3 consists of 14 residues. Germline V gene lookup returns CDR1 SQVTM and CDR2 ANQGSEA. V lost 0 bases and J 4 bases, leaving 12 bases between the germline ends.

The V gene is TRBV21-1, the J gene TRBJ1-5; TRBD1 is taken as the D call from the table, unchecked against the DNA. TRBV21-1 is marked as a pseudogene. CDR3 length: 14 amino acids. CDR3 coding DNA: TGTGCCAGCAGTCAACAGGGGCCGGATCAGCCCCAGCATTTT. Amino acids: CASSQQGPDQPQHF.

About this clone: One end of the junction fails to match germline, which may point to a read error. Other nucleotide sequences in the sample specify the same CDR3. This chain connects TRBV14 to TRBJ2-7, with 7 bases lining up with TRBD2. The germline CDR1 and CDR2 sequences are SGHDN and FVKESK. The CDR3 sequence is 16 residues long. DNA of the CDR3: TGCGCCAGCAGCCAAGCAGGTCTAGCGGTAACCTACGAGCAGTACTTC. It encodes CASSQAGLAVTYEQYF. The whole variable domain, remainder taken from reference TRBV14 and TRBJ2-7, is EAGVTQFPSHSVIEKGQTVTLRCDPISGHDNLYWYRRVMGKEIKFLLHFVKESKQDESGMPNNRFLAERTGGTYSTLKVQPAELEDSGVYFCASSQAGLAVTYEQYFGPGTRLTVT.

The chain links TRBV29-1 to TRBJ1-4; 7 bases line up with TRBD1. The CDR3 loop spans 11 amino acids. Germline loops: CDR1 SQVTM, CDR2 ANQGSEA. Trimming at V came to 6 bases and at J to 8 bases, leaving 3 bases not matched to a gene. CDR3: CSVEQGEKLFF. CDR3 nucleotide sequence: TGCAGCGTCGAACAGGGGGAAAAACTGTTTTTT.

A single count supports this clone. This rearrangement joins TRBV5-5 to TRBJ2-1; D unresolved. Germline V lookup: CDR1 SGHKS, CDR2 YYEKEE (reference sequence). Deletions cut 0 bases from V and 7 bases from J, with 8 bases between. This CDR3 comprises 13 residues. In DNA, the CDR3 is TGTGCCAGCAGCTTGGGCCCCACAAATGAGCAGTTCTTC. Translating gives CASSLGPTNEQFF.